This T cell receptor beta chain was captured by sequencing in a study of shared clonotypes between healthy human individuals. The study enrolled healthy HIV-negative adults without recent acute infections or vaccinations as donors. Germline lookup yields CDR1 SGHVS and CDR2 FNYEAQ. The J segment lost 5 bases and the V segment lost 8 bases, leaving 9 bases of the junction unmatched. The CDR3 sequence is 15 residues long. Genomic DNA (from each subset) was split evenly across several immunoSEQ plates. TCRdb's copy holds only in-frame clones and misses some; the assay was immunoSEQ multiplex PCR. This table has 450,000 to 500,000 clones, around 73% appearing once.

The chain combines TRBV7-6 with TRBJ2-2; 9 bases agree with TRBD1. The source material was PBMCs. The source of this sequence is a woman between 35 and 50 years old in good health. Some clones in this sample may be carry-over from other donors' samples. CDR3 nucleotide sequence: TGTGCCAGCGCCTCCGGGACAGGGAGTACCGGGGAGCTGTTTTTT. It specifies CASASGTGSTGELFF.